This T cell receptor beta chain emerged from a study of blood T cell repertoires in COVID-19. In the original workflow: Amplifying reference gene primers gave estimates of nucleated cell counts. Using immunoSEQ multiplex PCR, the repertoire was profiled, and TCRdb retains in-frame clones only, with some absent. Clonal size and the V and J genes are those of that table, whereas D and trimming came from the DNA. Seen here are approximately 45,000 clones, about 86% observed once, and the top ten hold around 3.7%. The Seattle patients joined while their infection was active and were tracked longitudinally afterward. The CDR3 runs to 19 residues. V was shortened by 4 bases and J by 2 bases, with 24 bases between the two germline ends. Germline assignment: CDR1 LGHDT and CDR2 YNNKEL (reference sequence).

The TCR comes from a man aged 35 to 55 with COVID-19, enrolled during active disease. V usage is TRBV3-1 (or the pseudogene TRBV3-2) and J usage is TRBJ2-1; D is perhaps TRBD2 (6 bases). The sequenced material came from peripheral blood. The chain's CDR3 is CASSLGAGFGPRTYNEQFF. In nucleotides, the CDR3 is TGTGCCAGCAGCCTTGGCGCGGGATTCGGTCCCAGGACCTACAATGAGCAGTTCTTC.